Given below is one TCR beta chain in context. What it recognizes is unknown. The data were obtained in a study of CXCR3-negative and CXCR3-positive naive CD8 T cells. This CDR3 has 15 residues. Per germline, CDR1 MRHNA and CDR2 SNTAGT. Overall study findings and caveats: CXCR3-expressing naive cells carried TRB CDR3s more hydrophobic than those of CXCR3-negative naive cells. CXCR3 expression dropped partially after cryopreservation, and most assays relied on fresh PBMCs.

CD45RO-CCR7+CD27+CD95- marked naive CD8+ T cells. Each TRB cDNA library was prepared by 5' RACE (with UMI labels). TCRdb re-called the 5' RACE reads; one entry per CDR3 protein, DNA not given. The table for this sample gives tens of thousands of distinct CDR3 sequences. Sequencing input: naive CXCR3- CD8+ T cells from blood. This sample's subset: CD45RO-CCR7+CD27+CD95- naive CD8+ T cells lacking CXCR3 (TNR3-). The chain is built from TRBV6-4 and TRBJ2-2; without DNA, the TCRdb call of TRBD1 cannot be checked. This receptor was taken from a human donor in good health. Some clones in this sample may be carry-over from other donors' samples. This CDR3 is CASSNKGGGSGELFF.